This is a list of T cell receptor beta chains from one sample in a study of T cell responses to AZD1222 COVID-19 vaccine. Clones were read by immunoSEQ multiplex PCR, and TCRdb kept only the in-frame ones, dropping some. The sample has around 65,000 clones; approximately 80% are singletons. The material was peripheral blood, obtained on day 0 of AZD1222 vaccination. These receptor sequences come from an adult in good health. The CDR3 runs from the conserved cysteine through the conserved F or W. Fields, in order: CDR3 length, V gene, CDR3 protein.

length: 11
V: TRBV25-1
CDR3: CASSEGATPSF

length: 15
V: TRBV9
CDR3: CASSVSAGGLVEQFF

length: 11
V: TRBV3-1/TRBV3-2
CDR3: CASSQDSGYTF

length: 16
V: TRBV7-2
CDR3: CASSSNSGGDYNEQFF

length: 15
V: TRBV6-2/TRBV6-3
CDR3: CASSADSYSNQPQHF

length: 14
V: TRBV9
CDR3: CSSSPRRETRGQFF

length: 13
V: TRBV6-1
CDR3: CASSEQGLYEQYF

length: 16
V: TRBV10-3
CDR3: CAKNVTREGRPYEQYF

length: 11
V: TRBV27
CDR3: CASTDTDTQYF

length: 15
V: TRBV6-2/TRBV6-3
CDR3: CASSYSILAGDEQFF

length: 15
V: TRBV3-1/TRBV3-2
CDR3: CASSQDQTAGNEQFF

length: 16
V: TRBV6-1
CDR3: CASSGRAITNTGELFF

length: 13
V: TRBV25-1
CDR3: CATKLGRGTEAFF

length: 14
V: TRBV28
CDR3: CASSLVGGFTEAFF

length: 13
V: TRBV30
CDR3: CAWSPPLTDEQYF

length: 13
V: TRBV29-1
CDR3: CSVDRGTYNEQFF

length: 15
V: TRBV5-1
CDR3: CASGGDYSGANVLTF

length: 14
V: TRBV28
CDR3: CASRGFIYNSPLHF